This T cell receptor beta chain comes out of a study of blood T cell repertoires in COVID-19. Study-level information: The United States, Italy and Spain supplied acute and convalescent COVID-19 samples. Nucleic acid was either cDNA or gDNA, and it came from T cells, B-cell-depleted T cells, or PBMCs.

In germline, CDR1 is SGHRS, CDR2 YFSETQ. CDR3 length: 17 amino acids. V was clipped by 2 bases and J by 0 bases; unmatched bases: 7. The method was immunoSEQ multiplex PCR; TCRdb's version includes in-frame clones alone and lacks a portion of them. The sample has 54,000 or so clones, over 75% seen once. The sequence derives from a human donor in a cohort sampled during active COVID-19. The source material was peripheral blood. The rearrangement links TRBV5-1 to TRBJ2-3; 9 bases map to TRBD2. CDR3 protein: CASSFGTSIPSTDTQYF. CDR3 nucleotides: TGCGCCAGCAGCTTCGGGACTAGCATCCCTAGCACAGATACGCAGTATTTT.